This T cell receptor beta chain was profiled in a study of T cell responses to AZD1222 COVID-19 vaccine. This clone was counted once. The repertoire was sequenced with immunoSEQ multiplex PCR; TCRdb's copy has only in-frame clones and lacks some. The repertoire holds 150,000 or so clones, with nearly 95% as singletons. Losses at the gene ends were 5 bases for V and 3 bases for J; bases not matched to a gene: 15. This CDR3 has 18 amino acids. CDR1 and CDR2 from the germline V gene are MNHNY and SVGAGI (reference sequence). The V gene is TRBV6-6, the J gene TRBJ2-7; 11 nucleotides align to TRBD2. This sample comprised peripheral blood, obtained on day 0 of AZD1222 vaccination. The TCR sequence derives from an adult in good health. CDR3 loop: CASSPRPGTSGKLYEQYF. For the CDR3, the DNA is TGTGCCAGCAGTCCGAGGCCCGGGACTAGCGGCAAGCTCTACGAGCAGTACTTC.